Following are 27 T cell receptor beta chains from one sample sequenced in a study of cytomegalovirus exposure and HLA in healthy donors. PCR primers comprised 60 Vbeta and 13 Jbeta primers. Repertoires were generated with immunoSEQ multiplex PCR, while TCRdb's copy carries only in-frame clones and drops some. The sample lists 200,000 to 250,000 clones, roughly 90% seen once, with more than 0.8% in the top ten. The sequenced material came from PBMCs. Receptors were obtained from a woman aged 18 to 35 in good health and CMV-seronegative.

The CDR3 DNA reads TGTGCCAGCCATGCCCTTCTTAGCTCCTACAATGAGCAGTTCTTC. This codes for CASHALLSSYNEQFF. V gene TRBV5-6 combines with J gene TRBJ2-1; the D is unclear. V was cut by 7 bases and J by 0 bases, with 14 bases left in between. This CDR3 spans 15 amino acids. CDR1 is SGHDT and CDR2 is YYEEEE in the germline V gene.

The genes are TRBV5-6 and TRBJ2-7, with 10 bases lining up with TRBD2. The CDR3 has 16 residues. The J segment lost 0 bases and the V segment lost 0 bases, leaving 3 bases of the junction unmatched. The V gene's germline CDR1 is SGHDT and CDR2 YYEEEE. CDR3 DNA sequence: TGTGCCAGCAGCTTGGGACTAGCGGGCACCTCCTACGAGCAGTACTTC. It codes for CASSLGLAGTSYEQYF.

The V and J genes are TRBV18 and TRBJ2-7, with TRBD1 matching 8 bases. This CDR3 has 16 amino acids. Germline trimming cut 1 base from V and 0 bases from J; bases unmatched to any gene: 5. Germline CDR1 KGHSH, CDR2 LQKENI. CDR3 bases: TGTGCCAGCTCACCACTGACGGGACAGGTCTCCTACGAGCAGTACTTC. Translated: CASSPLTGQVSYEQYF.

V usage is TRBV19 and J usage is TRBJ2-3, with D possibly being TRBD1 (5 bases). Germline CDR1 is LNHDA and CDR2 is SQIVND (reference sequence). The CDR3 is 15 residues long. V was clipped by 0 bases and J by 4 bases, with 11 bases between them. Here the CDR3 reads CASSIDHTGSDTQYF. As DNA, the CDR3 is TGTGCCAGTAGTATAGATCATACAGGTTCAGATACGCAGTATTTT.

The CDR3 DNA reads TGCGCCAGTAGGGACAGGGGGCTAGCCGGTAATGAAAAACTGTTTTTT. It translates to CASRDRGLAGNEKLFF. The V call is TRBV4-1, the J call TRBJ1-4; 12 bases match TRBD1. The CDR3 is made up of 16 amino acids. V shed 9 bases, J shed 4 bases, and the junction held 9 bases outside the gene matches. CDR1 is MGHRA, CDR2 YSYEKL, per germline.

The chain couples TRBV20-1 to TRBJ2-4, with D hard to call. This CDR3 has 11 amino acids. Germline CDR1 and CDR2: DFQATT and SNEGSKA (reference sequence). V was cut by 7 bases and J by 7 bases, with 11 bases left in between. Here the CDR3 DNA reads TGCAGTGAGAGGTTGGAGAACATTCAGTACTTC. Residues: CSERLENIQYF.

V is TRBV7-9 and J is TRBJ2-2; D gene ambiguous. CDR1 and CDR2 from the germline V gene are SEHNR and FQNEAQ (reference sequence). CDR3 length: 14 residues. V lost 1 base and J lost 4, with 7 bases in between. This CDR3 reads CASSLDSSTGELFF. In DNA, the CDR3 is TGTGCCAGCAGCTTAGATTCGAGCACCGGGGAGCTGTTTTTT. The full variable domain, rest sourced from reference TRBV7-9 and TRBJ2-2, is DTGVSQNPRHKITKRGQNVTFRCDPISEHNRLYWYRQTLGQGPEFLTYFQNEAQLEKSRLLSDRFSAERPKGSFSTLEIQRTEQGDSAMYLCASSLDSSTGELFFGEGSRLTVL.

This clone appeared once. The CDR3, as DNA: TGTGCCATCAGTGTACCCCCCCCGGCGAGACAGGATTATGGCTACACCTTC. Its translation: CAISVPPPARQDYGYTF. The rearrangement uses TRBV10-3 and TRBJ1-2; a possible D gene is TRBD1 (6 bases). Looked up from germline, CDR1 is ENHRY and CDR2 is SYGVKD. CDR3 length: 17 amino acids. V was cut by 4 bases and J by 5 bases, with 23 bases left in between.

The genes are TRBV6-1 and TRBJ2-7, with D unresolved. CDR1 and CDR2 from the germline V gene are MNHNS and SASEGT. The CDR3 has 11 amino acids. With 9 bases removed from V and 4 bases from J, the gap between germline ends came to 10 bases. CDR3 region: CASLGSYEQYF. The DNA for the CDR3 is TGTGCCAGTCTTGGCTCATACGAGCAGTACTTC.

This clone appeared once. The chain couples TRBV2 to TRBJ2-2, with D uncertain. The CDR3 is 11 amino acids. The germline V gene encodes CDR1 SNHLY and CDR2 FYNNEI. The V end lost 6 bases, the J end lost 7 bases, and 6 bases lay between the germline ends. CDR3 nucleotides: TGTGCCAGCAGCTTAAACGGGGAGCTGTTTTTT. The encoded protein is CASSLNGELFF.

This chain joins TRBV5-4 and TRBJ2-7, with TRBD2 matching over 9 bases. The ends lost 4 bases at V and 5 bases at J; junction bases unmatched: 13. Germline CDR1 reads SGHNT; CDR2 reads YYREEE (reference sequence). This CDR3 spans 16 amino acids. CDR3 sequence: CASSRWFSGSKNEQYF. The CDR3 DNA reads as TGTGCCAGCAGCCGATGGTTTAGCGGGAGCAAAAACGAGCAGTACTTC.

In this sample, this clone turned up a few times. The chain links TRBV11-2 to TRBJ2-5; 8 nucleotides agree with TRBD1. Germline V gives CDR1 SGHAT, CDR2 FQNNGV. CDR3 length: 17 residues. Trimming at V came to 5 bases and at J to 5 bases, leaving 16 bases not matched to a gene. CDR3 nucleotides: TGTGCCAGCAGCCAATTCACAGGGGGATACTACGTGGAGACCCAGTACTTC. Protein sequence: CASSQFTGGYYVETQYF.

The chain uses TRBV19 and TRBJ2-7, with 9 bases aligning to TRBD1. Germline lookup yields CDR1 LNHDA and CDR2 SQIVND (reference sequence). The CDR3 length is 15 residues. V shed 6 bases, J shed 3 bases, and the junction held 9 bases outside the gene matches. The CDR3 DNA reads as TGTGCCAGTAGGACAACAGGGGGCGAAGGCTACGAGCAGTACTTC. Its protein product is CASRTTGGEGYEQYF.

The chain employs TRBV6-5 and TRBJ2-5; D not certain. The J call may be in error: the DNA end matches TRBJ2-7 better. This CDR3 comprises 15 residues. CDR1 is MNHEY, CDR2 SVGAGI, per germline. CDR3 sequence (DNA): TGTGCCAGCAGTGTAGACCCGTCGTGGGCCTACGAGCAGTACTTC. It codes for CASSVDPSWAYEQYF.

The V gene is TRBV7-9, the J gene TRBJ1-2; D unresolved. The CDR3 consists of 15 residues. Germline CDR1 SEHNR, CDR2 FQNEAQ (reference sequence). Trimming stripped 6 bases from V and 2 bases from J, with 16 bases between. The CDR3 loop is CASSPNHQINYGYTF. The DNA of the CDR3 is TGTGCCAGCAGTCCGAATCACCAGATAAACTATGGCTACACCTTC.

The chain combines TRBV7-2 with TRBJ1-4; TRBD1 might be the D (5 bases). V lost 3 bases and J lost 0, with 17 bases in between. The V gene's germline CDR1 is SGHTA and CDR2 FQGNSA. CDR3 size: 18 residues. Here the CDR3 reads CASSLGRAYPATNEKLFF. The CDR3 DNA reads TGTGCCAGCAGCTTGGGCAGGGCCTACCCTGCAACTAATGAAAAACTGTTTTTT. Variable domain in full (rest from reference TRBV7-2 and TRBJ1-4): GAGVSQSPSNKVTEKGKDVELRCDPISGHTALYWYRQSLGQGLEFLIYFQGNSAPDKSGLPSDRFSAERTGGSVSTLTIQRTQQEDSAVYLCASSLGRAYPATNEKLFFGSGTQLSVL.

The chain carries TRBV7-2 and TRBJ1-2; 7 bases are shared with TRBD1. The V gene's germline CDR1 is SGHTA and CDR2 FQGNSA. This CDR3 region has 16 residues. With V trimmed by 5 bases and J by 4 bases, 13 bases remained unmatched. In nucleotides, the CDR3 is TGTGCCAGCAGCCCGCGGGCCCCGGGACAGACCTATGGCTACACCTTC. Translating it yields CASSPRAPGQTYGYTF. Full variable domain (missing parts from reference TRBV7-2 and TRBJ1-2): GAGVSQSPSNKVTEKGKDVELRCDPISGHTALYWYRQSLGQGLEFLIYFQGNSAPDKSGLPSDRFSAERTGGSVSTLTIQRTQQEDSAVYLCASSPRAPGQTYGYTFGSGTRLTVV.

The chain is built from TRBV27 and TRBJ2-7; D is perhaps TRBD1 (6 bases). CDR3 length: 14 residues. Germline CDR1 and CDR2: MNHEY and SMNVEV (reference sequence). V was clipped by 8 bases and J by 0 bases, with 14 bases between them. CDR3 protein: CASWDTGTSYEQYF. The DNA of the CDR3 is TGTGCCAGCTGGGATACAGGGACCTCCTACGAGCAGTACTTC.

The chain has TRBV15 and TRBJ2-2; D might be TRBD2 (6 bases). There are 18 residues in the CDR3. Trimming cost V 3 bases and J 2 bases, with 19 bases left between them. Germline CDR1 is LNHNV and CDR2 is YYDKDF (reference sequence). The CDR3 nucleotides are TGTGCCACCAGCAGTACCCGGGGGAAGATGATTAACACCGGGGAGCTGTTTTTT. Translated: CATSSTRGKMINTGELFF.

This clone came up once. CDR3 loop: CASIGLAGRTGELFF. The CDR3 DNA is TGTGCCAGCATCGGACTAGCGGGACGAACCGGGGAGCTGTTTTTT. The genes are TRBV27 and TRBJ2-2, with TRBD2 matching over 12 bases. Germline V CDR1 and CDR2: MNHEY, SMNVEV (reference sequence). The CDR3 consists of 15 residues. V shed 7 bases and J 5 bases; nucleotides not matched to a gene: 5.

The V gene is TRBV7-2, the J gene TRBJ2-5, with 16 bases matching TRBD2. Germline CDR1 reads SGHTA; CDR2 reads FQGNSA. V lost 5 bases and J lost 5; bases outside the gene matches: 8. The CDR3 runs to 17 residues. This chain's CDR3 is CASSPPGLAGGRETQYF. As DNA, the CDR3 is TGTGCCAGCAGCCCGCCGGGACTAGCGGGGGGGCGGGAGACCCAGTACTTC.

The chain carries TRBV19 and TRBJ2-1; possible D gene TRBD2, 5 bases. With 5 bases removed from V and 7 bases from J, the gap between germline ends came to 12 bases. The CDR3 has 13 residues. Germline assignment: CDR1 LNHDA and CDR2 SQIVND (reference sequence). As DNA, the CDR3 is TGTGCCAGTAGTTGGGTAGGCGGGAATGAGCAGTTCTTC. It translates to CASSWVGGNEQFF.

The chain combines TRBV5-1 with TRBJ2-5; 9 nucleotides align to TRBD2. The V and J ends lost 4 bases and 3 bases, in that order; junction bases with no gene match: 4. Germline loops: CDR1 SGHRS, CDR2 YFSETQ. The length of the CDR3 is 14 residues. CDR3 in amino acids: CASSRTSDKETQYF. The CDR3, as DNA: TGCGCCAGCAGCCGGACTAGCGACAAAGAGACCCAGTACTTC.

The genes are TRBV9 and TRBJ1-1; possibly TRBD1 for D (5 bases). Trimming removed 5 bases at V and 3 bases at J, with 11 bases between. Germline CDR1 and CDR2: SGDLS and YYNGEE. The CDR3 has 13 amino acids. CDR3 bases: TGTGCCAGCAGTCGTGCCAGGGACACTGAAGCTTTCTTT. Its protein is CASSRARDTEAFF.

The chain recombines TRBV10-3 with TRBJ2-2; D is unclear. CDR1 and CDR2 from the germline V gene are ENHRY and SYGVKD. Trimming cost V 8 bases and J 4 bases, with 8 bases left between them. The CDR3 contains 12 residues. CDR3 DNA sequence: TGTGCCATCTCACGCGTCACCGGGGAGCTGTTTTTT. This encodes CAISRVTGELFF.

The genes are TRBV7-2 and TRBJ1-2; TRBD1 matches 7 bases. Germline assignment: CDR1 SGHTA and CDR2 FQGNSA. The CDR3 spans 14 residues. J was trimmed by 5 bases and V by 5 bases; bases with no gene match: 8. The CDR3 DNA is TGTGCCAGCAGCGGGGGACAGCCCCCTTATGGCTACACCTTC. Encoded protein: CASSGGQPPYGYTF. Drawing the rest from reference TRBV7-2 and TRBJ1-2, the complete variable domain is GAGVSQSPSNKVTEKGKDVELRCDPISGHTALYWYRQSLGQGLEFLIYFQGNSAPDKSGLPSDRFSAERTGGSVSTLTIQRTQQEDSAVYLCASSGGQPPYGYTFGSGTRLTVV.

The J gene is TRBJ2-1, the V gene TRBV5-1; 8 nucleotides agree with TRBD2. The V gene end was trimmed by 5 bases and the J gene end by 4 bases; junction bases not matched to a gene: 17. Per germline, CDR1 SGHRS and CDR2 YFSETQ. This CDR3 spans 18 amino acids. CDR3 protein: CASSTGGSGTAFYNEQFF. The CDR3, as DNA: TGCGCCAGCAGTACGGGGGGTAGCGGGACGGCTTTTTACAATGAGCAGTTCTTC.